This T cell receptor (beta chain) was identified in a study of CD8+CD57+ T cells in acquired aplastic anemia. On the study more broadly: CD4+ and CD8+ cells, once sorted, gave DNA averaging about 3.4 ug. Study-wide findings and caveats: Around 27 CD8+ CDR3 sequences occurred in both the patients and the controls.

V was shortened by 6 bases and J by 2 bases, with 12 bases between the two germline ends. Looked up from germline, CDR1 is DFQATT and CDR2 is SNEGSKA (reference sequence). The CDR3 is made up of 13 amino acids. Only a few counts were recorded for this clonotype. The antigen is undetermined. TCR beta VDJ and CDR3 profiling used genomic DNA as template. TCRdb used MiXCR to reprocess the reads, holding one entry per CDR3 protein. This sample carries roughly 500,000 distinct CDR3 sequences, approximately 32% of them seen once, and the ten largest clones take 0.75% to 0.95%. Only patients with CD8+CD57+ cell expansion on flow cytometry were chosen for sequencing. Patients, without exception, had severe acquired aplastic anemia. No therapy had been given to the patients at the time of blood sampling.

The TCR comes from a human donor with aplastic anemia. The rearrangement joins TRBV20-1 to TRBJ2-3, with D maybe TRBD2 (6 bases). The source material was sorted CD4+, CD8+, or CD8+CD57+ T cells (not recorded which) from PBMCs. CDR3 DNA: TGCAGTGCCGGACTATCTTCCACAGATACGCAGTATTTT. Its protein is CSAGLSSTDTQYF.